This TCR beta chain was recorded in a study of blood T cells in healthy people across ages (dated by TCRdb to between 2014 and 2017). Regarding the study in general: In model experiments, template switching captured roughly one uniquely barcoded TCR beta cDNA molecule for every two T cells. Two additional independent replicas of 1 million unique cDNA reads from the same blood draw were analyzed for two donors (one aged 18 to 30 and one aged 80 or older). To track age-related changes in TCR beta repertoire diversity, the study relied on deep sequencing normalized with unique cDNA molecular identifiers. Donors of different ages were randomly distributed across sequencing lanes to avoid experimental bias. Donors were grouped into four age groups: young (average roughly 15 years), middle-aged (39), aged (roughly 67) and long-lived (around 80). What the study reported, not specific to this receptor: Total diversity estimates from one million sequenced T cells were considered lower bounds and underestimates. Bulk unsorted PBMC profiling prevented conclusive comparison of naive and antigen-experienced compartments. Because donor CMV infection status was unknown, age-related changes in expanded clonotypes were potentially confounded. Compared with the aged group, more naive CD4+ T cells, fewer expanded clones and increased TCR diversity were shown by the long-lived group, suggesting age selection. A strong correlation was found between observed TCR beta diversity and the percentage of naive T cells measured by flow cytometry. Observed TCR beta diversity per million T cells fell roughly linearly with age, and a significant reduction was already apparent by age about 38.

The sample holds many counts of this clonotype. Its cognate antigen has yet to be identified. It may be a read error: a sequence one base away is much more abundant. The germline V gene encodes CDR1 SGHRS and CDR2 YFSETQ. The CDR3, cysteine through phenylalanine, is 14 amino acids long. The only DNA kept is the CDR3, 42 bases in frame from the first base. V drops 3 bases and J drops 2 bases, leaving 11 bases in between. The donors were a few dozen Caucasian individuals from Russia, aged roughly 6 to 90 years, who were systemically healthy. Around 9.9 milliliters of peripheral blood were collected from each donor into EDTA-treated Vacutainer tubes. Ficoll-Paque density-gradient centrifugation was used to isolate PBMCs, with at least 6 million per sample. Total RNA, at least 6 micrograms per sample, was extracted from PBMCs with Trizol reagent. For every donor, flow cytometry on a PBMC aliquot measured the percentage of naive CD45RAhigh/CD27high T cells.

The library was prepared using 5' RACE. The run used an Illumina HiSeq 2500. A second PCR of about 6 to 12 cycles was performed with a sample-barcoded 5' primer and a J-beta primer mix. A template-switch 5' adaptor carrying 12 random nucleotides introduced a unique molecular identifier onto each TCR beta cDNA molecule. At least 2.5 million CDR3-containing paired-end reads were obtained from each sample. First-strand cDNA was synthesized from all RNA with the Mint cDNA synthesis kit, primed by a TRBC-specific oligonucleotide. All cDNA was treated with uracil-DNA glycosylase and then went through a first 18-cycle PCR with the universal primers M1SS and BC2_uni_R. Concerning the study's data processing: Normalization of each sample was performed by random selection of 1 million high-quality reads, each carrying a distinct molecular identifier. Instead of being binned into consensus sequences, reads that shared molecular identifiers were thrown out. MiTCR, with a Q25 quality threshold and the strictest error-elimination algorithm, was used for CDR3 identification, clonotype clustering and error correction. Lower-bound total TCR beta diversity was estimated with a nonparametric unseen species model using Euler transformation. The raw public reads went through TCRdb reprocessing: fastp at Q25, MiXCR clone calling, in-frame beta chains kept. All rows with the same CDR3 protein become a single entry with the most common DNA and genes. The V and J calls and clone size are TCRdb's, not the authors'. The sample has approximately 1.5 million distinct CDR3 sequences on record, roughly a third of them singletons. The top ten clones comprise about 11% of the sample.

Input material: blood. The source of this sequence is a woman younger than 45 in good health. Recombination linked TRBV5-1 to TRBJ2-5; the best D guess is TRBD2, with 5 bases matching. Here is the DNA: TGCGCCAGCAGCTGGGGTAGCGCACAAGAGACCCAGTACTTC. It translates to CASSWGSAQETQYF.